This is a list of T cell receptor beta chains from one sample in a study of T cell responses to AZD1222 COVID-19 vaccine. Produced via immunoSEQ multiplex PCR; TCRdb's table is partial and in-frame only. The sample consists of tens of thousands of clones, 70% to 90% of them appearing once. The sample consisted of peripheral blood, taken on day 0 of AZD1222 vaccination. The origin of the receptors is an adult in good health. The CDR3 runs from the conserved cysteine through the conserved F or W. The D gene is left open where the match is weak. Not every row has a clone size; where given, it reads once, few, many or a size class.

TRBJ1-4 | TRBD1 | NA | TRBV2 | 15 | CASSEEGAIFEKLFF | TGTGCCAGCAGTGAGGAGGGGGCGATTTTTGAAAAACTGTTTTTT
TRBJ1-6 | NA | NA | TRBV7-9 | 19 | CASSFGEGGHRNYNSPLHF | TGTGCCAGCAGCTTCGGAGAGGGCGGCCATAGAAACTATAATTCACCCCTCCACTTT
TRBJ2-2 | TRBD2 | NA | TRBV7-3 | 15 | CASSSSGGRTGELFF | TGTGCCAGCAGCTCGAGCGGGGGGAGAACCGGGGAGCTGTTTTTT
TRBJ2-1 | TRBD2 | NA | TRBV11-3 | 16 | CASSLEAGGADNEQFF | TGTGCCAGCAGCCTGGAAGCGGGGGGAGCCGACAATGAGCAGTTCTTC
TRBJ1-4 | NA | NA | TRBV6-5 | 16 | CASSSDAGGVNEKLFF | TGTGCCAGCAGTTCGGACGCTGGTGGGGTTAATGAAAAACTGTTTTTT
TRBJ2-7 | TRBD1 | NA | TRBV12-3/TRBV12-4 | 13 | CASSKTGVGEQYF | TGTGCCAGCAGCAAAACAGGGGTGGGTGAGCAGTACTTC
TRBJ2-1 | TRBD1 | NA | TRBV19 | 14 | CASSEGQYYNEQFF | TGTGCCAGTAGTGAGGGACAGTACTACAATGAGCAGTTCTTC
TRBJ2-4 | TRBD1 | once | TRBV19 | 15 | CASRDRRLAKNIQYF | TGTGCCAGCAGGGACAGGCGACTAGCCAAAAACATTCAGTACTTC
TRBJ1-1 | NA | NA | TRBV9 | 12 | CASSVDHTEAFF | TGTGCCAGCAGCGTAGACCATACTGAAGCTTTCTTT
TRBJ2-1 | TRBD2 | NA | TRBV11-3 | 18 | CASSLDQGGSGSYNEQFF | TGTGCCAGCAGCTTAGATCAGGGCGGGAGTGGCTCCTACAATGAGCAGTTCTTC
TRBJ2-1 | TRBD1 | NA | TRBV11-2 | 14 | CASSSGTGHNEQFF | TGTGCCAGCAGCTCCGGGACAGGACACAATGAGCAGTTCTTC
TRBJ1-6 | NA | NA | TRBV11-2 | 14 | CASSLVQSASPLHF | TGTGCCAGCAGCTTAGTCCAGTCGGCCTCACCCCTCCACTTT
TRBJ2-5 | NA | NA | TRBV5-5 | 15 | CASSLGDRFFKTQYF | TGTGCCAGCAGCTTGGGGGACCGATTCTTTAAGACCCAGTACTTC
TRBJ1-3 | NA | NA | TRBV6-1 | 16 | CASSEGAGRRGNTIYF | TGTGCCAGCAGTGAAGGGGCAGGGCGGAGAGGAAACACCATATATTTT
TRBJ1-5 | NA | once | TRBV19 | 14 | CASRDQASNQPQHF | TGTGCCAGTAGGGATCAAGCTAGCAATCAGCCCCAGCATTTT
TRBJ1-6 | NA | NA | TRBV4-2 | 14 | CASSRQVDNSPLHF | TGTGCCAGCAGCCGCCAGGTTGATAATTCACCCCTCCACTTT
TRBJ1-6 | NA | once | TRBV28 | 17 | CASSSIQGTSYNSPLHF | TGTGCCAGCAGTTCGATTCAGGGGACCTCCTATAATTCACCCCTCCACTTT
TRBJ2-1 | NA | NA | TRBV9 | 14 | CASSVITESNEQFF | TGTGCCAGCAGCGTAATCACAGAGAGTAATGAGCAGTTCTTC
TRBJ1-1 | TRBD1 | NA | TRBV7-9 | 15 | CASRNQGAVNTEAFF | TGTGCCAGCAGAAATCAGGGGGCTGTGAACACTGAAGCTTTCTTT
TRBJ1-2 | NA | NA | TRBV27 | 13 | CASSPRRGYGYTF | TGTGCCAGCAGTCCTAGAAGGGGGTATGGCTACACCTTC
TRBJ1-2 | NA | NA | TRBV5-4 | 13 | CASSIRRFYGYTF | TGTGCCAGCAGCATCAGGCGATTCTATGGCTACACCTTC
TRBJ2-3 | TRBD2 | NA | TRBV4-2 | 19 | CASSQALGLAGGNTDTQYF | TGTGCCAGCAGCCAAGCCCTTGGGCTAGCGGGGGGTAACACAGATACGCAGTATTTT
TRBJ1-6 | NA | NA | TRBV10-2 | 12 | CASSATGSPLHF | TGCGCCAGCAGTGCCACAGGATCACCCCTCCACTTT
TRBJ1-3 | NA | NA | TRBV7-2 | 14 | CASSFWEPGNTIYF | TGTGCCAGCAGCTTCTGGGAGCCTGGAAACACCATATATTTT
TRBJ1-2 | NA | NA | TRBV10-3 | 14 | CAISESEGIYGYTF | TGTGCCATCAGTGAGTCTGAAGGGATCTATGGCTACACCTTC
TRBJ2-7 | TRBD2 | few | TRBV4-3 | 16 | CASSQGLAGGQNEQYF | TGCGCCAGCAGCCAGGGCCTAGCGGGGGGGCAGAACGAGCAGTACTTC